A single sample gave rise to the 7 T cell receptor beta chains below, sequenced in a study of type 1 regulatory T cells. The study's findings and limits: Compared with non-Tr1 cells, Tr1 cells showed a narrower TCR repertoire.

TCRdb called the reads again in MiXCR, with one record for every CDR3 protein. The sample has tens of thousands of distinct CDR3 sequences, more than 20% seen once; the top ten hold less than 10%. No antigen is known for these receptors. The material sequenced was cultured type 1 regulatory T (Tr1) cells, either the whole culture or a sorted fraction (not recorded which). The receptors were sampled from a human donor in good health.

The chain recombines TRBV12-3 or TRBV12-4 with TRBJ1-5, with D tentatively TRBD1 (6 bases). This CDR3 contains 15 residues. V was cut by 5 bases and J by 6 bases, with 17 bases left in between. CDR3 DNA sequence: TGTGCCAGCAGTCCGAGGGGGGGGATGTTTCAGCCCCAGCATTTT. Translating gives CASSPRGGMFQPQHF.

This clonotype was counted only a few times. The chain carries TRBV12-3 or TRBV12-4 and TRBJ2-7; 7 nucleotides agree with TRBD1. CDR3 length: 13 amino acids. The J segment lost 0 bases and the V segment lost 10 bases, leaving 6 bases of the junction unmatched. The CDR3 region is CATKRDSSYEQYF. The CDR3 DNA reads TGTGCCACCAAGAGGGACAGCTCCTACGAGCAGTACTTC.

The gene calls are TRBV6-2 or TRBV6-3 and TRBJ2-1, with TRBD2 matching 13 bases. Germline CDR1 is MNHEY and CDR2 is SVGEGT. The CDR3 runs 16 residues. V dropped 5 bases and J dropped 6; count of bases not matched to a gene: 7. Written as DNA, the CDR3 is TGTGCCAGCAGTACCAGGAGGACTAGCGGGAGCAATGAGCAGTTCTTC. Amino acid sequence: CASSTRRTSGSNEQFF.

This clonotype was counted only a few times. CDR3 residues: CSASAQGLGYTF. The CDR3 coding sequence is TGCAGTGCTAGTGCACAGGGCCTTGGCTACACCTTC. The chain recombines TRBV20-1 with TRBJ1-2, with D perhaps TRBD1 (6 bases). The V end lost 3 bases, the J end lost 7 bases, and 12 bases lay between the germline ends. Germline V gene sequence: CDR1 DFQATT, CDR2 SNEGSKA (reference sequence). The CDR3 spans 12 residues.

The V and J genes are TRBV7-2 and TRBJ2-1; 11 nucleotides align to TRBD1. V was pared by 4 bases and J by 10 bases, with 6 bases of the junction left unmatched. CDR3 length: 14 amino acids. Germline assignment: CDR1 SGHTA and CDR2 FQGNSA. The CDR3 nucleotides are TGTGCCAGCAGCTCGGACAGGGGGCGGGGAGAGCAGTTCTTC. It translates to CASSSDRGRGEQFF.

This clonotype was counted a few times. The CDR3, as DNA: TGTGCCAGCAGTGACGCGTGGGGTGAGCAGTTCTTC. As protein: CASSDAWGEQFF. V and J are TRBV6-4 and TRBJ2-1, with D uncertain. V was shortened by 2 bases and J by 9 bases, with 8 bases between the two germline ends. The CDR3 runs to 12 residues. Germline V gene data show CDR1 as MRHNA and CDR2 as SNTAGT.

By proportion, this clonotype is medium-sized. The CDR3 nucleotides read TGTGCCAGCAGCTTAAGGTTTGCGGGAGTAGAGACCCAGTACTTC. It codes for CASSLRFAGVETQYF. This chain uses TRBV7-2 with TRBJ2-5; 7 nucleotides align to TRBD2. V was pared by 2 bases and J by 4 bases, with 7 bases of the junction left unmatched. The CDR3 consists of 15 residues. Germline loops: CDR1 SGHTA, CDR2 FQGNSA.